This entry features one TCR beta chain sequence. Its antigen is currently unknown. This CDR3 has 16 amino acids. V lost 3 bases and J lost 8; bases outside the gene matches: 13. Germline loops: CDR1 WNHNN, CDR2 SYGVQD (reference sequence). The sample originates from a study of cytomegalovirus exposure and HLA in healthy donors. General study results and limits: Being productive about 87% or about 30% of the time was typical of most TCR beta V segments in an earlier analysis.

This PCR relied on a set of 60 Vbeta primers and 13 Jbeta primers. The repertoire was sequenced with immunoSEQ multiplex PCR; TCRdb's copy has only in-frame clones and lacks some. Here the sample spans 60,000 to 95,000 clones, 84% being singletons. This chain joins TRBV10-1 and TRBJ2-4, with 7 bases identical to TRBD2. What was sequenced was PBMCs. This TCR came from a man between 65 and 80 years old in good health and CMV-seropositive. The DNA for the CDR3 is TGCGCCAGCAGTGACCACCAGGCGGGGGTTCAGTACATTCAGTACTTC. It codes for CASSDHQAGVQYIQYF.